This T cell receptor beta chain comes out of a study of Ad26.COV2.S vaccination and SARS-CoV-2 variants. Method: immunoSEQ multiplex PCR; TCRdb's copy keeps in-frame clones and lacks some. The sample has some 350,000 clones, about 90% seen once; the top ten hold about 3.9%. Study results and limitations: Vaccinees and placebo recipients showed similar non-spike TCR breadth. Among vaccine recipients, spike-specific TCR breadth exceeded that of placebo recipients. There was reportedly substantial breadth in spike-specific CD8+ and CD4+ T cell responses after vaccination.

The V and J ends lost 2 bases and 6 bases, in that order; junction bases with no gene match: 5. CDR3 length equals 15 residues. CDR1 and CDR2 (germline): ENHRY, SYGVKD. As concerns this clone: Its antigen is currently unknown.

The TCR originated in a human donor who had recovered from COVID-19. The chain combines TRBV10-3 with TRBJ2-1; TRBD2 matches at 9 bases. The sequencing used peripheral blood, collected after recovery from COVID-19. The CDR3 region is CAISEGLAGTNEQFF. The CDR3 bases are TGTGCCATCAGTGAGGGCCTAGCGGGGACCAATGAGCAGTTCTTC.